This record covers a single T cell receptor (beta chain). Antigen: not known. Some clones are missing from TCRdb's copy, which holds only in-frame ones; the method was immunoSEQ multiplex PCR. This table holds hundreds of thousands of clones, 95% found once. These data are taken from a study of shared clonotypes between healthy human individuals. Study results and limitations: Represented diversity (both genetic and exposure-history) was limited by the small number of donors. Sharing across four donors was highest in naive CD4 (roughly 5%) and lowest in memory CD8 (roughly 0.4%). Memory subsets generally showed lower estimated richness than naive subsets.

CD45RO negativity and positive selection for CCR7 defined naive CD8 cells, a population that excluded terminally differentiated effector memory CD45RA+ cells. This CDR3 has 15 amino acids. The germline V gene has CDR1 LNHNV and CDR2 YYDKDF (reference sequence). Trimming pared 5 bases from V and 0 bases from J, leaving 14 bases between. This sequence joins TRBV15 and TRBJ2-7; D is possibly TRBD2 (6 bases). The receptor comes from a woman in her twenties or thirties in good health. Sequencing was carried out using naive CD8+ T cells sorted from blood. The chain's CDR3 is CATSASSGDSYEQYF. The DNA for the CDR3 is TGTGCCACCAGCGCATCCTCGGGGGACTCCTACGAGCAGTACTTC.